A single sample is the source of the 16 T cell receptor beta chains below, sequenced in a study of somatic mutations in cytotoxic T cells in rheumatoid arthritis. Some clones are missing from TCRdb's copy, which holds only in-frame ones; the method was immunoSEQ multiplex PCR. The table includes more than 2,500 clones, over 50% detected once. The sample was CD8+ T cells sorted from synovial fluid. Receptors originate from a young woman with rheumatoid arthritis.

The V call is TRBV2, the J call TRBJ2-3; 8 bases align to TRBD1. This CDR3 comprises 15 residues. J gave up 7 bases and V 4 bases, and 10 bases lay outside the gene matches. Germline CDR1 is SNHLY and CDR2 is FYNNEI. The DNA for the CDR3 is TGTGCCAGCAGTGCTGACAGGGGTTTGGTCTATACGCAGTATTTT. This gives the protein CASSADRGLVYTQYF.

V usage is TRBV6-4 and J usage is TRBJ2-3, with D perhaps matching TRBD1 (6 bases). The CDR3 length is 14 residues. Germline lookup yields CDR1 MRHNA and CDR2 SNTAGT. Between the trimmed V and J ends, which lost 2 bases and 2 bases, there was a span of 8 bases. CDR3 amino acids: CASSDGGHTDTQYF. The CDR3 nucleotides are TGTGCCAGCAGTGACGGGGGACACACAGATACGCAGTATTTT.

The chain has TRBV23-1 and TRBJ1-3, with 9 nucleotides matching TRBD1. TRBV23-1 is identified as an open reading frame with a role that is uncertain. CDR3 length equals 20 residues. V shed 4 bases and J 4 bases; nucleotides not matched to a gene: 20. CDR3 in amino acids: CASSLLDRGIRGSPGNTIYF. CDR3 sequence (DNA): TGCGCCAGCAGTCTCCTTGACAGGGGGATCAGGGGGTCCCCAGGAAACACCATATATTTT.

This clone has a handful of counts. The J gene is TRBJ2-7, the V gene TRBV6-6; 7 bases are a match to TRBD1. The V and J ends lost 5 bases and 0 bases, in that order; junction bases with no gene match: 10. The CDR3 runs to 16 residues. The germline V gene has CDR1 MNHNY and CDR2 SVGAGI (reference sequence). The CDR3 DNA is TGTGCCAGCAGTCCCAAACAGGGGCGAAACTCCTACGAGCAGTACTTC. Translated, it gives CASSPKQGRNSYEQYF.

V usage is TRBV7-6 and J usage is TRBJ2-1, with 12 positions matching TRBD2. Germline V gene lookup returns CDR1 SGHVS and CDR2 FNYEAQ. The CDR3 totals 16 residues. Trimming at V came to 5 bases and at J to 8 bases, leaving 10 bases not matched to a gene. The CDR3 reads CASSHEWLAGGDEQFF. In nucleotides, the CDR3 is TGTGCCAGCAGCCACGAGTGGCTAGCGGGAGGGGATGAGCAGTTCTTC.

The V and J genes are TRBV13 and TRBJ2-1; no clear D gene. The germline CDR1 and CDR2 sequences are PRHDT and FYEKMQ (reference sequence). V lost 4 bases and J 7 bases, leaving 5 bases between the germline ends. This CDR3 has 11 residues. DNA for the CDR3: TGTGCCAGCAGCTCAAAAAATGAGCAGTTCTTC. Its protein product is CASSSKNEQFF.

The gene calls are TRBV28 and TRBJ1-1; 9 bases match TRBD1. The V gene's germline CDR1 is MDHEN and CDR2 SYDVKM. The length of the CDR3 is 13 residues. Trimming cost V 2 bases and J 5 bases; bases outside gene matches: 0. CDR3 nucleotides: TGTGCCAGCAGTTTAGGGACAGGGACTGAAGCTTTCTTT. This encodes CASSLGTGTEAFF.

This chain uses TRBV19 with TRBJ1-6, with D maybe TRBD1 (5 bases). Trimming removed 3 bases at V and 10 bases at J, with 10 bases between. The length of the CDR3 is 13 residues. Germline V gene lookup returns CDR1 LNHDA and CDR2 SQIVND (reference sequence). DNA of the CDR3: TGTGCCAGTAGTATGGGGGGAAGCTCACCCCTCCACTTT. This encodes CASSMGGSSPLHF.

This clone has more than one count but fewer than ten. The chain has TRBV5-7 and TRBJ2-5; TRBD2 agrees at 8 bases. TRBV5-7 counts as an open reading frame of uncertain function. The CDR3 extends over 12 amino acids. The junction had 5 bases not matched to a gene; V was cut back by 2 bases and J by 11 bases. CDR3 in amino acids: CASSFKLAAQYF. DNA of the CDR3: TGTGCCAGCAGCTTTAAACTAGCGGCGCAGTACTTC.

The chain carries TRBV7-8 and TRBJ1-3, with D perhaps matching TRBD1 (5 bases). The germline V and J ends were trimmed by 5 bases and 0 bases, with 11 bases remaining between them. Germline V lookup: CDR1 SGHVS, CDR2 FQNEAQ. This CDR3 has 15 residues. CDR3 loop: CASSPGFPSGNTIYF. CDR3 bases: TGTGCCAGCAGCCCAGGGTTTCCCTCTGGAAACACCATATATTTT.

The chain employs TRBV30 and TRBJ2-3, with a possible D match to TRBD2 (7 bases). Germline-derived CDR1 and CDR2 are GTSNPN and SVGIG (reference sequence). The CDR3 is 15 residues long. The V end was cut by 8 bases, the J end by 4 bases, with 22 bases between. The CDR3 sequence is CAQSGTPFGADTQYF. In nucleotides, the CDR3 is TGTGCCCAGAGCGGGACACCCTTTGGGGCAGATACGCAGTATTTT.

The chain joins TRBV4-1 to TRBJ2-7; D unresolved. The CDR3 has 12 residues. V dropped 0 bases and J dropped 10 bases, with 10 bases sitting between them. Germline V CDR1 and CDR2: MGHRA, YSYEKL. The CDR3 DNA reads TGCGCCAGCAGCCAAGATGGGCCGGAACAGTACTTC. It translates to CASSQDGPEQYF.

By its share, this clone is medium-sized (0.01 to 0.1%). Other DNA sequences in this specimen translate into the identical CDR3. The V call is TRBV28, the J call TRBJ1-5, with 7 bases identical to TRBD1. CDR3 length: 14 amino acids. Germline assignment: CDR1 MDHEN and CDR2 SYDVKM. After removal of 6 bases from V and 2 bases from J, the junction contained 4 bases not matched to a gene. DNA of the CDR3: TGTGCCAGCAGACCCCAGGGGGGCAATCAGCCCCAGCATTTT. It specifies CASRPQGGNQPQHF.

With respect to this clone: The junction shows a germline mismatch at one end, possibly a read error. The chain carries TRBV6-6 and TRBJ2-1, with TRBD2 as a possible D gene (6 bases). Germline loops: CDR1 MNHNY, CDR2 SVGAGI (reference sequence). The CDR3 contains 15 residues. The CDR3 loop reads CASSLGDLSYNGQFF. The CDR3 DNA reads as TGTGCCAGCAGTTTGGGGGACTTGTCCTACAATGGGCAGTTCTTC.

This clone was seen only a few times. The CDR3 loop is CASSLAVGEVGNEQFF. The CDR3 DNA reads TGTGCCAGCAGTTTAGCTGTCGGGGAAGTGGGCAATGAGCAGTTCTTC. The rearrangement joins TRBV27 to TRBJ2-1; a possible D gene is TRBD2 (5 bases). This CDR3 region has 16 residues. Germline CDR1 and CDR2: MNHEY and SMNVEV (reference sequence). Trimming cost V 2 bases and J 6 bases, with 17 bases left between them.

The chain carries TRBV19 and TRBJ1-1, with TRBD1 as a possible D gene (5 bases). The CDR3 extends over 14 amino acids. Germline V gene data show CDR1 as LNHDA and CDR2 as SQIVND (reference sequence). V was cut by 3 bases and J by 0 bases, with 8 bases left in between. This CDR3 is CASSISGMNTEAFF. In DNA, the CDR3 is TGTGCCAGTAGTATTTCAGGGATGAACACTGAAGCTTTCTTT.